The source of this T cell receptor (beta chain) is a study of OX40 agonist ivuxolimab in advanced cancers. Across the whole study: Ivuxolimab, an agonist antibody against OX40 (CD134), was given to patients.

Overall study results and limits: Researchers report that CD8+ T cells had, on average, more expanded clones than CD4+.

This clone was observed a single time. Its antigen is not known. V was clipped by 6 bases and J by 4 bases; unmatched bases: 3. CDR1 SNHLY and CDR2 FYNNEI come from the germline V gene. The length of the CDR3 is 14 residues. Measured with immunoSEQ multiplex PCR; TCRdb has only the in-frame clones, and not every one. The table includes approximately 58,000 clones, 65% to 90% detected once. The source material was CD4+ or CD8+ T cells sorted from blood, sampled in a trial of the OX40 agonist ivuxolimab. The TCR sequence derives from an adult with an advanced solid tumor such as melanoma, head and neck, liver or kidney cancer. V and J are TRBV2 and TRBJ1-5, with TRBD1 identical over 10 bases. The CDR3 DNA reads as TGTGCCAGCAGCCAGGACAGGGGGAATCAGCCCCAGCATTTT. Encoded protein: CASSQDRGNQPQHF.